This is a list of T cell receptor beta chains from one sample in a study of Graves' ophthalmopathy and Graves' hyperthyroidism. TCRdb reprocessed the multiplex PCR reads via MiXCR and lists one record per CDR3 protein. In the table there are tens of thousands of distinct CDR3 sequences, roughly 50% of which are singletons. Material for sequencing was peripheral blood. The source is an adult woman with stable Graves' hyperthyroidism. Both conserved end residues are part of each CDR3. The D gene is left open where the match is weak. Clone sizes are given selectively: once, few, many, or a class where the clone is expanded.

J,size,D,V,CDR3,DNA
TRBJ1-5,many,NA,TRBV28,CASSLGARQPQHF,TGTGCCAGCAGTTTGGGGGCAAGGCAGCCCCAGCATTTT
TRBJ1-1,NA,TRBD1,TRBV25-1,CASSGTGGEAFF,TGTGCCAGCAGTGGGACAGGGGGTGAAGCTTTCTTT
TRBJ2-6,NA,NA,TRBV7-9,CASSLVGQGANVLTF,TGTGCCAGCAGCTTAGTGGGGCAGGGGGCCAACGTCCTGACTTTC
TRBJ1-1,NA,NA,TRBV5-8,CASSLTGTDEAFF,TGTGCCAGCAGCTTAACCGGAACGGATGAAGCTTTCTTT
TRBJ1-4,NA,NA,TRBV6-5,CASSYPQASTNGKLFF,TGTGCCAGCAGTTACCCCCAGGCTTCAACTAATGGAAAACTGTTTTTT
TRBJ1-1,many,NA,TRBV6-5,CASRYNTEAFF,TGTGCCAGCAGGTACAACACTGAAGCTTTCTTT
TRBJ1-1,few,NA,TRBV7-2,CASSEWRLSRTEAFF,TGTGCCAGCAGTGAATGGAGGCTAAGTAGGACTGAAGCTTTCTTT
TRBJ1-6,NA,TRBD1,TRBV20-1,CSARSPGQGDSPLHF,TGCAGTGCTAGGAGTCCGGGACAGGGGGATTCACCCCTCCACTTT
TRBJ1-1,NA,NA,TRBV10-3,CASQNGAMNTEAFF,TGTGCCAGTCAGAACGGCGCTATGAACACTGAAGCTTTCTTT
TRBJ2-1,NA,TRBD2,TRBV7-6,CASSVSGSVYNEQFF,TGTGCCAGCAGCGTCAGCGGGAGTGTCTACAATGAGCAGTTCTTC
TRBJ2-7,NA,TRBD1,TRBV20-1,CSARLGTGASYEQYF,TGCAGTGCTAGACTAGGGACAGGGGCCTCCTACGAGCAGTACTTC
TRBJ1-2,few,NA,TRBV10-3,CAISERGEGYTF,TGTGCCATCAGTGAAAGGGGAGAAGGCTACACCTTC
TRBJ1-2,NA,NA,TRBV10-3,CAIRPGSGYTF,TGTGCCATCAGGCCGGGATCGGGCTACACCTTC
TRBJ1-6,many,NA,TRBV5-6,CASSLFSSYNSPLHF,TGTGCCAGCAGCTTGTTTAGCTCCTATAATTCACCCCTCCACTTT
TRBJ2-7,NA,TRBD2,TRBV19,CASTHQLAGVNYEQYF,TGTGCCAGTACTCACCAGCTAGCGGGAGTGAACTACGAGCAGTACTTC
TRBJ1-1,NA,NA,TRBV6-1,CASSYSRRGEAFF,TGTGCCAGCAGTTACTCGAGAAGGGGCGAAGCTTTCTTT
TRBJ1-2,NA,NA,TRBV10-3,CAIKDNRSYYGYTF,TGTGCCATCAAGGATAACAGGAGCTACTATGGCTACACCTTC
TRBJ2-5,NA,TRBD2,TRBV15,CATSSSSTGGETQYF,TGTGCCACCAGCAGCTCTTCCACGGGGGGGGAGACCCAGTACTTC
TRBJ2-7,NA,TRBD2,TRBV20-1,CSATSGGGQQYF,TGCAGTGCTACTAGCGGGGGGGGACAGCAGTACTTC
TRBJ1-6,many,NA,TRBV10-1,CARSPQTERNSPLHF,TGCGCCAGATCTCCCCAGACTGAAAGAAATTCACCCCTCCACTTT
TRBJ1-1,once,NA,TRBV4-1,CASSHDAGGTEASF,TGCGCCAGCAGCCATGATGCGGGAGGCACTGAAGCTTCCTTT
TRBJ1-5,NA,NA,TRBV7-8,CASSSKGGFFNQPQHF,TGTGCCAGCAGCTCCAAAGGGGGATTTTTCAATCAGCCCCAGCATTTT
TRBJ2-7,NA,NA,TRBV9,CASSVEGRYEQYF,TGTGCCAGCAGCGTAGAGGGCAGGTACGAGCAGTACTTC
TRBJ2-3,NA,NA,TRBV2,CASMAGSGDTQYF,TGTGCCAGCATGGCAGGGTCAGGGGATACGCAGTATTTT
TRBJ1-1,many,NA,TRBV7-3,CASNNEGQASFGNTEAFF,TGTGCCAGCAACAACGAGGGGCAGGCATCGTTTGGGAACACTGAAGCTTTCTTT
TRBJ1-3,NA,NA,TRBV7-3,CASSYRDTSSGNTIYF,TGTGCCAGCAGCTACCGGGACACAAGTTCTGGAAACACCATATATTTT
TRBJ1-4,NA,TRBD1,TRBV5-5,CASSYRDRGHEKLFF,TGTGCCAGCAGCTACCGGGACAGGGGGCACGAAAAACTGTTTTTT
TRBJ2-3,NA,NA,TRBV11-2,CASTRGRDTQYF,TGTGCCAGCACCCGGGGGCGGGATACGCAGTATTTT
TRBJ2-5,many,NA,TRBV28,CASSFLGGREETQYF,TGTGCCAGCAGTTTCTTAGGGGGGCGGGAAGAGACCCAGTACTTC
TRBJ2-7,NA,TRBD2,TRBV5-1,CASSGGLNSYEQYF,TGCGCCAGCAGCGGGGGACTAAACTCCTACGAGCAGTACTTC